The 18 T cell receptor beta chains listed next were all sequenced from one sample in a study of blood T cell repertoires in COVID-19. Assay: immunoSEQ multiplex PCR; the TCRdb copy retains only in-frame clones and omits some. The sample comprises over 200,000 clones, almost 85% of which are singletons, and approximately 15% rests with the top ten. The sample consisted of PBMCs or T cells enriched from blood (not recorded which). These receptors all come from a man aged 40-49 years who had recovered from COVID-19.

The chain joins TRBV5-3 to TRBJ2-7, with unresolved D. TRBV5-3 is an ORF; its function is uncertain. The CDR3 extends over 15 amino acids. V shed 3 bases and J shed 0 bases, with 13 bases lying between them. The CDR3 loop reads CARSSHARSSYEQYF. The CDR3 region has the DNA TGTGCCAGAAGCTCCCATGCGAGGAGCTCCTACGAGCAGTACTTC.

This chain uses TRBV6-5 with TRBJ1-1, with 9 positions matching TRBD1. The CDR3 has 13 amino acids. Germline CDR1 is MNHEY and CDR2 is SVGAGI. V shed 4 bases and J 4 bases; nucleotides not matched to a gene: 1. As DNA, the CDR3 is TGTGCCAGCAGTTCGGACAGGGGCACTGAAGCTTTCTTT. Translating gives CASSSDRGTEAFF.

The chain uses TRBV19 and TRBJ1-3; D call uncertain. CDR1 is LNHDA and CDR2 is SQIVND in the germline V gene (reference sequence). Between the trimmed V and J ends, which lost 3 bases and 6 bases, there was a span of 12 bases. CDR3 size: 14 residues. CDR3: CASSIGGNPNTIYF. The CDR3 bases are TGTGCCAGTAGTATCGGAGGCAATCCAAACACCATATATTTT.

This chain uses TRBV6-2 or TRBV6-3 with TRBJ2-6; no firm D call. Trimming took off 2 bases at V and 2 bases at J, with 10 bases between the two ends. CDR1 and CDR2 (germline): MNHEY, SVGEGT. The CDR3 is 16 amino acids. The CDR3 loop is CASSYPLGTGANVLTF. DNA for the CDR3: TGTGCCAGCAGTTACCCCCTAGGAACTGGGGCCAACGTCCTGACTTTC.

The chain combines TRBV5-4 with TRBJ2-1; 8 bases are shared with TRBD1. The CDR3 is 15 amino acids. The V and J ends lost 4 bases and 8 bases, in that order; junction bases with no gene match: 11. CDR1 SGHNT and CDR2 YYREEE come from the germline V gene (reference sequence). This CDR3 is CASSATSGGRYEQFF. Here the CDR3 DNA reads TGTGCCAGCAGCGCAACCTCAGGGGGCAGGTATGAGCAGTTCTTC.

The chain uses TRBV7-2 and TRBJ2-5; 9 bases map to TRBD1. The CDR3 contains 16 residues. Germline trimming cut 5 bases from V and 4 bases from J; bases unmatched to any gene: 11. The germline CDR1 and CDR2 sequences are SGHTA and FQGNSA. Written as DNA, the CDR3 is TGTGCCAGCAGCACAGGGGGCGCGTGGGCTGGAGAGACCCAGTACTTC. Amino acids: CASSTGGAWAGETQYF. Together with reference TRBV7-2 and TRBJ2-5, the CDR3 gives the full variable domain: GAGVSQSPSNKVTEKGKDVELRCDPISGHTALYWYRQSLGQGLEFLIYFQGNSAPDKSGLPSDRFSAERTGGSVSTLTIQRTQQEDSAVYLCASSTGGAWAGETQYFGPGTRLLVL.

The chain joins TRBV5-6 to TRBJ1-5; D not resolved. V was cut by 0 bases and J by 1 base, with 8 bases left in between. The CDR3 extends over 15 amino acids. Germline CDR1 SGHDT, CDR2 YYEEEE. The chain's CDR3 is CASSLGAWSNQPQHF. CDR3 coding DNA: TGTGCCAGCAGCTTGGGAGCGTGGAGCAATCAGCCCCAGCATTTT.

This rearrangement joins TRBV19 to TRBJ2-3, with 16 bases lining up with TRBD2. The CDR3 consists of 17 residues. CDR1 LNHDA and CDR2 SQIVND come from the germline V gene (reference sequence). V trimming: 4 bases; J trimming: 5 bases; junction bases outside the gene matches: 6. The CDR3 sequence: CASSRGLAGGPGDTQYF. DNA for the CDR3: TGTGCCAGTAGTAGGGGACTAGCGGGAGGGCCAGGAGATACGCAGTATTTT.

The chain couples TRBV20-1 to TRBJ2-1; 10 nucleotides line up with TRBD2. Trimming cost V 3 bases and J 10 bases; bases outside gene matches: 9. CDR3 length: 14 amino acids. Germline assignment: CDR1 DFQATT and CDR2 SNEGSKA (reference sequence). CDR3 bases: TGCAGTGCTAGTAAGGCTAGCGGGAGAAAGGAGCAGTTCTTC. Protein: CSASKASGRKEQFF.

CDR3 amino acids: CASSFPWVGVGYTF. The DNA for the CDR3 is TGTGCCAGCAGCTTCCCTTGGGTGGGCGTAGGCTACACCTTC. The chain carries TRBV7-9 and TRBJ1-2; no clear D gene. The germline V and J ends were trimmed by 3 bases and 8 bases, with 16 bases remaining between them. Germline CDR1 SEHNR, CDR2 FQNEAQ (reference sequence). The CDR3 has 14 amino acids.

CDR3 bases: TGTGCCACCCAGACTAGCGGGGGGGCCTCGGGTGAGCAGTTCTTC. Translating it yields CATQTSGGASGEQFF. The J gene is TRBJ2-1, the V gene TRBV6-4, with 14 nucleotides matching TRBD2. Losses at the gene ends were 10 bases for V and 9 bases for J; bases not matched to a gene: 11. The CDR3 has 15 amino acids. In germline, CDR1 is MRHNA, CDR2 SNTAGT.

The chain carries TRBV5-8 and TRBJ1-2; D may be TRBD1 (5 bases). Trimming cost V 9 bases and J 3 bases, with 21 bases left between them. The CDR3 is 15 residues long. Germline CDR1 is SGHTS and CDR2 is YDEGEE. This CDR3 is CATSSVGGGHYGYTF. Written as DNA, the CDR3 is TGTGCCACCAGTTCGGTTGGGGGAGGTCACTATGGCTACACCTTC. Based on the CDR3 plus reference TRBV5-8 and TRBJ1-2, the full variable domain is EAGVTQSPTHLIKTRGQQATLRCSPISGHTSVYWYQQALGLGLQFLLWYDEGEERNRGNFPPRFSGRQFPNYSSELNVNALELEDSALYLCATSSVGGGHYGYTFGSGTRLTVV.

The chain has TRBV7-2 and TRBJ2-5; D remains ambiguous. From germline, CDR1 is SGHTA and CDR2 FQGNSA. The CDR3 has 14 amino acids. Trimming removed 1 base at V and 2 bases at J, with 8 bases between. The CDR3 DNA is TGTGCCAGCAGCTTAGTGACGGAGCAAGAGACCCAGTACTTC. This sequence encodes CASSLVTEQETQYF.

In its sample, this clone was seen a few times. The genes are TRBV10-1 and TRBJ2-1, with TRBD2 as a possible D gene (6 bases). Germline CDR1 and CDR2: WNHNN and SYGVQD (reference sequence). The CDR3 consists of 14 residues. With 4 bases removed from V and 6 bases from J, the gap between germline ends came to 13 bases. Here the CDR3 DNA reads TGCGCCAGCAGTGCCCCGGGAGAGGGCAATGAGCAGTTCTTC. This encodes CASSAPGEGNEQFF.

V is TRBV5-1 and J is TRBJ2-7; D gene ambiguous. This CDR3 region has 16 residues. The germline gives CDR1 SGHRS, CDR2 YFSETQ. V was clipped by 4 bases and J by 2 bases, with 19 bases between them. The CDR3 is CASSSRIPAETYEQYF. Here the CDR3 DNA reads TGCGCCAGCAGCAGCCGAATCCCGGCGGAGACCTACGAGCAGTACTTC. The full variable domain, with the rest looked up from reference TRBV5-1 and TRBJ2-7, is KAGVTQTPRYLIKTRGQQVTLSCSPISGHRSVSWYQQTPGQGLQFLFEYFSETQRNKGNFPGRFSGRQFSNSRSEMNVSTLELGDSALYLCASSSRIPAETYEQYFGPGTRLTVT.

The CDR3 region has the DNA TGTGCCAGCCATTTTTCAGGGACAGGGCTTGAAAAACTGTTTTTT. Protein: CASHFSGTGLEKLFF. V usage is TRBV19 and J usage is TRBJ1-4; 9 bases match TRBD1. The CDR3 is made up of 15 amino acids. Unmatched junction bases numbered 12, after V lost 9 bases and J lost 7 bases. Germline values: CDR1 LNHDA, CDR2 SQIVND (reference sequence).

The V gene is TRBV20-1, the J gene TRBJ1-1, with D perhaps TRBD1 (6 bases). With 3 bases removed from V and 6 bases from J, the gap between germline ends came to 8 bases. CDR1 is DFQATT, CDR2 SNEGSKA, per germline (reference sequence). The CDR3 totals 11 residues. CDR3 region: CSARDSPEAFF. In DNA, the CDR3 is TGCAGTGCTAGGGACAGCCCTGAAGCTTTCTTT.

This chain joins TRBV11-1 and TRBJ2-7; D remains unclear. CDR1 is SGHAT and CDR2 is FQDESV in the germline V gene (reference sequence). With 5 bases removed from V and 2 bases from J, the gap between germline ends came to 13 bases. This CDR3 contains 14 residues. CDR3 sequence reads: CASSRVLTPYEQYF. DNA of the CDR3: TGTGCCAGCAGCCGCGTCCTAACCCCCTACGAGCAGTACTTC.